This T cell receptor (beta chain) was identified in a study of shared clonotypes between healthy human individuals. Findings of the study overall: There were few donors, and this limited the genetic and exposure-history diversity represented.

Selected positively for CCR7 and CD45RO-negative, naive CD8 cells excluded terminally differentiated effector memory CD45RA+ cells. Everyone who donated was a Caucasian adult who lived in Nashville, Tennessee. The deep-level immunoSEQ assay was used. Clones were read by immunoSEQ multiplex PCR, and TCRdb kept only the in-frame ones, dropping some. This repertoire shows roughly 2 million clones, approximately 94% found once; its top ten account for roughly 1%. A single count supports this clone. Antigen specificity is unknown. The same CDR3 arises from other DNA sequences in this sample as well. With V trimmed by 3 bases and J by 0 bases, 2 bases remained unmatched. The V gene's germline CDR1 is SGDLS and CDR2 YYNGEE. The CDR3 has 16 amino acids.

Sequencing used naive CD8+ T cells sorted from blood. The receptor was isolated from a young man in good health. The J gene is TRBJ2-3, the V gene TRBV9; 12 nucleotides agree with TRBD2. In DNA form, the CDR3 reads TGTGCCAGCAGCGGAGGGACTAGCGGGAGCACAGATACGCAGTATTTT. Protein sequence: CASSGGTSGSTDTQYF.